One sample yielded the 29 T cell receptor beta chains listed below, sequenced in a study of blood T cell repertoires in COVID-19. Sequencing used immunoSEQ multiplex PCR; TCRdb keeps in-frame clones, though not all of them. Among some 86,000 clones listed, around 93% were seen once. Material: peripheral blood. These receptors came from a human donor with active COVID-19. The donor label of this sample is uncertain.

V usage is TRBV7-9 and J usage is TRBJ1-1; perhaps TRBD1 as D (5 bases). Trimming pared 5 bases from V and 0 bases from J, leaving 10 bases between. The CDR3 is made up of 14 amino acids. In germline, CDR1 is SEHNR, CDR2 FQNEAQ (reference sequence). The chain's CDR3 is CASSPGHLNTEAFF. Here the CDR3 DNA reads TGTGCCAGCAGCCCTGGACACCTGAACACTGAAGCTTTCTTT.

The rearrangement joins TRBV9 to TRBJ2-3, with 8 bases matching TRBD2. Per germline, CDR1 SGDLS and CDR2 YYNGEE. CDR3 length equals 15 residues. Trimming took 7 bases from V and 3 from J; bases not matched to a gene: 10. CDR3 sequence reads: CASDSGGPGTDTQYF. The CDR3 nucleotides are TGTGCCAGCGACAGCGGGGGACCGGGTACAGATACGCAGTATTTT.

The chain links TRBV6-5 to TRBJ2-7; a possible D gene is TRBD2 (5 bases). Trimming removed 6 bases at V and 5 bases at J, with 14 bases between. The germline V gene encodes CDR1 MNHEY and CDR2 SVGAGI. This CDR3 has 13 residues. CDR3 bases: TGTGCCAGCAGCCGCTCTCAGGAGGACGAGCAGTACTTC. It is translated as CASSRSQEDEQYF.

The CDR3 loop is CASSDSDRGYGYTF. In DNA form, the CDR3 reads TGTGCCAGCAGTGACTCCGACAGGGGCTATGGCTACACCTTC. V and J are TRBV6-4 and TRBJ1-2; 8 bases match TRBD1. Trimming at V came to 0 bases and at J to 4 bases, leaving 1 base not matched to a gene. This CDR3 region has 14 residues. CDR1 and CDR2 (germline): MRHNA, SNTAGT.

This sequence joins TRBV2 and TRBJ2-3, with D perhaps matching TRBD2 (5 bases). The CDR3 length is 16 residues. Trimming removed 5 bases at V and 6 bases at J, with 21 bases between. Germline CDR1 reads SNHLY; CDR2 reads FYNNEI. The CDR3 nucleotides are TGTGCCAGCAGTCCAAAACAAGGACTTGCCGGGGATACGCAGTATTTT. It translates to CASSPKQGLAGDTQYF.

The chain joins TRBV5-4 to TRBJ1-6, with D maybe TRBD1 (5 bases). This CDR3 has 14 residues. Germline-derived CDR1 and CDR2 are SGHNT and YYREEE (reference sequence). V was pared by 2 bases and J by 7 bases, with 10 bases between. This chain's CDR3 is CASSFWGLNSPLHF. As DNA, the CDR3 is TGTGCCAGCAGCTTTTGGGGCTTGAATTCACCCCTCCACTTT.

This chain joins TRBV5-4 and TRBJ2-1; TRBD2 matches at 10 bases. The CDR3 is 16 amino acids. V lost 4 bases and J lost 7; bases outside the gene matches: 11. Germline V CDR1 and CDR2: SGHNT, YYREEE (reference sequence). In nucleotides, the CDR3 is TGTGCCAGCAGCCCCCGCTCCCAGCGGGGGGGGAATGAGCAGTTCTTC. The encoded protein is CASSPRSQRGGNEQFF.

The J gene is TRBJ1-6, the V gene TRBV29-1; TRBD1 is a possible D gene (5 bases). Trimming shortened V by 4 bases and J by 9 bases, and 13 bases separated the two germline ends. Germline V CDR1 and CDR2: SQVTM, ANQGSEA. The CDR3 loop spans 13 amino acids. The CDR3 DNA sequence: TGCAGCGTTGCGGCAGGGCCAACTTCACCCCTCCACTTT. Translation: CSVAAGPTSPLHF.

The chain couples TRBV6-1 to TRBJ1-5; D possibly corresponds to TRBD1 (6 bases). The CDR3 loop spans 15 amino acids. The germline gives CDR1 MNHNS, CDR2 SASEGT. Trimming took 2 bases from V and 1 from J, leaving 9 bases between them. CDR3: CASSEWQGSNQPQHF. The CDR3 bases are TGTGCCAGCAGTGAATGGCAGGGGAGCAATCAGCCCCAGCATTTT.

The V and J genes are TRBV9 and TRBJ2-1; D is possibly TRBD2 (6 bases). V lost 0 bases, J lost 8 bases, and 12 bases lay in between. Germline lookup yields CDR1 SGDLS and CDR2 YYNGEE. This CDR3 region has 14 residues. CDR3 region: CASSVAPGLHEQFF. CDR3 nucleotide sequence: TGTGCCAGCAGCGTAGCCCCGGGACTCCATGAGCAGTTCTTC.

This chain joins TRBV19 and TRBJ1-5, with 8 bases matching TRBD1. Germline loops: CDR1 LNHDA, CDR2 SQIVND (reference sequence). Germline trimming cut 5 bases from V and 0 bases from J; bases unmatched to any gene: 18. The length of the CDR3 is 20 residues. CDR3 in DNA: TGTGCCAGTAGTCCCTCCCCCGGACAGGGAAGTTATTATAGCAATCAGCCCCAGCATTTT. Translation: CASSPSPGQGSYYSNQPQHF.

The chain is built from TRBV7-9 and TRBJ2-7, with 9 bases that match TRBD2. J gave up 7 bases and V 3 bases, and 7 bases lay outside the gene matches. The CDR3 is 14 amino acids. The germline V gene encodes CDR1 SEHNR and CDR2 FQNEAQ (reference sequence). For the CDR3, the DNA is TGTGCCAGCAGCTTGGGGACTAGCCCTTGGGAGCAGTACTTC. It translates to CASSLGTSPWEQYF.

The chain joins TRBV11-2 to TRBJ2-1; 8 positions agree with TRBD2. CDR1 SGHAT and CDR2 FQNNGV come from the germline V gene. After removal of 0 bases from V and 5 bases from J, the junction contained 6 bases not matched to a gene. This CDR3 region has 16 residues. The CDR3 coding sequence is TGTGCCAGCAGCTTAGATCGGGGTAGCGGGGACAATGAGCAGTTCTTC. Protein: CASSLDRGSGDNEQFF.

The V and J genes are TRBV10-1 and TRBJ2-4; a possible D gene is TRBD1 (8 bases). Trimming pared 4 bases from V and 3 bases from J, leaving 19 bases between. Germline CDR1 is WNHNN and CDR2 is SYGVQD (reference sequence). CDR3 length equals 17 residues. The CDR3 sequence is CASSVPRQGRDKNIQYF. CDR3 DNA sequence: TGCGCCAGCAGTGTCCCCCGACAGGGGAGGGACAAAAACATTCAGTACTTC.

The CDR3 protein is CASSSTGTGRNTIYF. Written as DNA, the CDR3 is TGTGCCAGTAGTTCCACCGGGACAGGGAGAAACACCATATATTTT. The chain joins TRBV19 to TRBJ1-3; 9 bases are shared with TRBD1. CDR1 is LNHDA and CDR2 is SQIVND in the germline V gene (reference sequence). V was pared by 5 bases and J by 5 bases, with 7 bases of the junction left unmatched. The CDR3 has 15 residues.

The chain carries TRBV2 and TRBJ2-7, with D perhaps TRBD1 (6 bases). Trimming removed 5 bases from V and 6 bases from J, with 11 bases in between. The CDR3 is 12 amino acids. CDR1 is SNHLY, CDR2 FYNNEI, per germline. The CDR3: CASSLSGAEQYF. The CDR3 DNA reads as TGTGCCAGCAGTTTATCAGGGGCCGAGCAGTACTTC. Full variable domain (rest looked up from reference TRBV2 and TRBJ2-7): EPEVTQTPSHQVTQMGQEVILRCVPISNHLYFYWYRQILGQKVEFLVSFYNNEISEKSEIFDDQFSVERPDGSNFTLKIRSTKLEDSAMYFCASSLSGAEQYFGPGTRLTVT.

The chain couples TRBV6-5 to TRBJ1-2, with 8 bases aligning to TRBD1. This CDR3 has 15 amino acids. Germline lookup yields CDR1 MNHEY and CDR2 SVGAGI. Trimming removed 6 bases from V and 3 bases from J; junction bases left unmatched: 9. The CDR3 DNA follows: TGTGCCAGCAGGGTAGGACAGGGTGGAGACTATGGCTACACCTTC. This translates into CASRVGQGGDYGYTF.

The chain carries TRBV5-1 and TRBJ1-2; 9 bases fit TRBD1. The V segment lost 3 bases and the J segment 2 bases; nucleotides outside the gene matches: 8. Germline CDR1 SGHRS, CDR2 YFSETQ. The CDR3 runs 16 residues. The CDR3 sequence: CASSSGRDRVNYGYTF. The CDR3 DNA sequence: TGCGCCAGCAGCTCAGGCCGGGACAGGGTAAACTATGGCTACACCTTC.

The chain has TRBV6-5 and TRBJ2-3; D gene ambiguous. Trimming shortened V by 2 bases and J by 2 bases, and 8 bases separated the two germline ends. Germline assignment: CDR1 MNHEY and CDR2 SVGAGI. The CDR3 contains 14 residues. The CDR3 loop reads CASSYHPDTDTQYF. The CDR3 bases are TGTGCCAGCAGTTACCACCCAGACACAGATACGCAGTATTTT.

In DNA, the CDR3 is TGCGCCAGCAGCCAAGAAAACAGGGGTCCGCAATTTCATGAGCAGTTCTTC. As protein: CASSQENRGPQFHEQFF. V usage is TRBV4-3 and J usage is TRBJ2-1; 7 positions match TRBD1. V lost 0 bases and J lost 8; bases outside the gene matches: 13. Germline V gene sequence: CDR1 LGHNA, CDR2 YSLEER. There are 17 residues in the CDR3.

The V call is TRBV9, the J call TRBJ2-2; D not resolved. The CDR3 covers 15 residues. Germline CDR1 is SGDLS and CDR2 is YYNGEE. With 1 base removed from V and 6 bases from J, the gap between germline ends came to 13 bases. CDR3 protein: CASSVKASPAGELFF. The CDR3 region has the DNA TGTGCCAGCAGCGTAAAAGCTAGTCCCGCCGGGGAGCTGTTTTTT.

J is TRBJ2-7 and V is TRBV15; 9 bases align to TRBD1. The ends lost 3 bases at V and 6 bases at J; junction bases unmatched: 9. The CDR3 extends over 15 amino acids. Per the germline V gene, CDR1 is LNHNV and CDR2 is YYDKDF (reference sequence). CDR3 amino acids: CATSREGGQGTEQYF. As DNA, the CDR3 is TGTGCCACCAGCAGGGAAGGGGGACAGGGTACCGAGCAGTACTTC.

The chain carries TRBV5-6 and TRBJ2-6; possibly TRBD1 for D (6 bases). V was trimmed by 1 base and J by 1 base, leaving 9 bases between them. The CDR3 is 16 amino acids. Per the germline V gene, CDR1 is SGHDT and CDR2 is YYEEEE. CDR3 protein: CASSLLQGSGANVLTF. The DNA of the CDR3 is TGTGCCAGCAGCTTGTTACAGGGTTCTGGGGCCAACGTCCTGACTTTC.

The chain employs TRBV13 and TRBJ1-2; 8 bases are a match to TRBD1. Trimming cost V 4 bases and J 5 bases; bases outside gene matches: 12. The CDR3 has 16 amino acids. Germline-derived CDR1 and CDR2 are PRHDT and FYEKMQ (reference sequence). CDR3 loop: CASSSWTGQARYGYTF. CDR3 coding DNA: TGTGCCAGCAGCTCCTGGACAGGGCAGGCCAGGTATGGCTACACCTTC.

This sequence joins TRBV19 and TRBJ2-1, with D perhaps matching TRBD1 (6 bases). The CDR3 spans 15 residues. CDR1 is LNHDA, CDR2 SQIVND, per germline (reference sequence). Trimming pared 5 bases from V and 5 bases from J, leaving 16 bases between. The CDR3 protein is CASSLLRGPHNEQFF. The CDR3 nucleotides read TGTGCCAGTAGTCTCCTCAGGGGTCCCCACAATGAGCAGTTCTTC.

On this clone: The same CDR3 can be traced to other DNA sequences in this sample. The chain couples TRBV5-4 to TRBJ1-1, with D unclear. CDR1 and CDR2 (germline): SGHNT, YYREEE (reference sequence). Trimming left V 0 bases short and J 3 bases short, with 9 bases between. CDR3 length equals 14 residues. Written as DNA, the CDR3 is TGTGCCAGCAGCTTGGACCCAGAAGACACTGAAGCTTTCTTT. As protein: CASSLDPEDTEAFF.

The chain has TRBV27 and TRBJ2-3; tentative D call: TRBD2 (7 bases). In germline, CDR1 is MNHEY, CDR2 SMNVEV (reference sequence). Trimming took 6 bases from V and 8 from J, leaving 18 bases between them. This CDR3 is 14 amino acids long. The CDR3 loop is CASSFGRGGGTQYF. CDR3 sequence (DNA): TGTGCCAGCAGCTTCGGTCGCGGGGGCGGTACGCAGTATTTT.

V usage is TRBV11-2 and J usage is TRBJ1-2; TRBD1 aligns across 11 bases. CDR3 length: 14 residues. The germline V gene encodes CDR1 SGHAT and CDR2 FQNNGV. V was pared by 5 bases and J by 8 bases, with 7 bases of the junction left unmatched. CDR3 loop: CASSPGQGAWGYTF. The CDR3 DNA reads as TGTGCCAGCAGCCCTGGACAGGGGGCATGGGGCTACACCTTC. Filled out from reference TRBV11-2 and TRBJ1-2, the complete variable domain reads EAGVAQSPRYKIIEKRQSVAFWCNPISGHATLYWYQQILGQGPKLLIQFQNNGVVDDSQLPKDRFSAERLKGVDSTLKIQPAKLEDSAVYLCASSPGQGAWGYTFGSGTRLTVV.

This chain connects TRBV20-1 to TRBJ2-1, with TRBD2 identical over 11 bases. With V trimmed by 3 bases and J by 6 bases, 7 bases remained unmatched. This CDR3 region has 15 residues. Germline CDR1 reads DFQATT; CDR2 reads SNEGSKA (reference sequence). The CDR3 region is CSASKSGLAGNEQFF. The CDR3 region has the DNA TGCAGTGCTAGTAAGTCCGGACTAGCGGGCAATGAGCAGTTCTTC.